This T cell receptor (beta chain) was captured in a study of Ad26.COV2.S vaccination and SARS-CoV-2 variants. Treatment given: around 19 received Ad26.COV2.S at low or high dose, single or two shots; about 5 received placebo; per-sample allocation not given. The samples date from day 63 after the first vaccine or placebo injection. Clones were read by immunoSEQ multiplex PCR, and TCRdb kept only the in-frame ones, dropping some. The table has approximately 340,000 clones, 80% to 90% seen once. From germline, CDR1 is MNHEY and CDR2 SMNVEV (reference sequence). The CDR3 extends over 13 amino acids. The V gene end was trimmed by 5 bases and the J gene end by 2 bases; junction bases not matched to a gene: 2. As for this clone: A much bigger clone sits one base away, suggesting this may be a read error.

The sequence derives from a person between 18 and 65 years old who received the Ad26.COV2.S COVID-19 vaccine or a placebo. Specimen: peripheral blood, collected in a trial of Ad26.COV2.S vaccine versus placebo. This sequence joins TRBV27 and TRBJ1-2, with TRBD1 matching over 7 bases. CDR3 in amino acids: CASSPQGNYGYTF. The CDR3 region has the DNA TGTGCCAGCAGTCCACAGGGGAACTATGGCTACACCTTC.